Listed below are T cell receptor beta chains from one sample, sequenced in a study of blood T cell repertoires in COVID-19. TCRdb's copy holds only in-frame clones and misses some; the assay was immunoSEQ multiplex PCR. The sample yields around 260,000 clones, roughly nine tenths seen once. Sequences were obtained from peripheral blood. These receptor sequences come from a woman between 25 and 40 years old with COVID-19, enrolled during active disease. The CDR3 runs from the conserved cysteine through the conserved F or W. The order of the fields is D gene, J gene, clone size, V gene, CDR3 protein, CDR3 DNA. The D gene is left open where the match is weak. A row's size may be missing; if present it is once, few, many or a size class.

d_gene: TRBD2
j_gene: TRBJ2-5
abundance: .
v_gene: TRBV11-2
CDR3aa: CASSPVAGVGETQYF
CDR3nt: TGTGCCAGCAGTCCAGTAGCGGGAGTCGGAGAGACCCAGTACTTC

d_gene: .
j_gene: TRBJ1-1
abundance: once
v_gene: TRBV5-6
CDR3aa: CASSFRYGVREAYNTEAFF
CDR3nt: TGTGCCAGCAGCTTCCGTTATGGCGTCAGGGAAGCTTATAACACTGAAGCTTTCTTT

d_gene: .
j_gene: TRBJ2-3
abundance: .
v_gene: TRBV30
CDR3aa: CAWSLLALTDTQYF
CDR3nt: TGTGCCTGGAGTCTCCTAGCGTTGACAGATACGCAGTATTTT

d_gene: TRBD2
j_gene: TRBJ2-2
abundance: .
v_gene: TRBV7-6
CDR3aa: CASSLGSLPGGYTGELFF
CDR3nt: TGTGCCAGCAGCTTAGGGAGTTTGCCGGGAGGTTACACCGGGGAGCTGTTTTTT

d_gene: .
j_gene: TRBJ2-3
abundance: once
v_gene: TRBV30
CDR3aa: CAWSKGLRTDTQYF
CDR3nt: TGTGCCTGGAGTAAGGGACTTCGCACAGATACGCAGTATTTT

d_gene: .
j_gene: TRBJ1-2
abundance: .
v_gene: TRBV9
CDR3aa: CASSTSQGIDYGYTF
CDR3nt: TGTGCCAGCAGTACATCCCAGGGGATCGACTATGGCTACACCTTC

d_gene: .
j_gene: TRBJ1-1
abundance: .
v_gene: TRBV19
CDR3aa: CASSIVDSLTEAFF
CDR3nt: TGTGCCAGTAGTATAGTGGACAGTTTGACTGAAGCTTTCTTT

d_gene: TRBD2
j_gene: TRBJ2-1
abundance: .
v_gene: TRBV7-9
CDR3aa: CASSLTSGDNEQFF
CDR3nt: TGTGCCAGCAGCTTGACTAGCGGGGACAATGAGCAGTTCTTC

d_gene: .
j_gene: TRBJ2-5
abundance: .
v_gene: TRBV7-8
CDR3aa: CASSLDVGSQETQYF
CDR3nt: TGTGCCAGCAGCTTAGATGTGGGCAGCCAAGAGACCCAGTACTTC

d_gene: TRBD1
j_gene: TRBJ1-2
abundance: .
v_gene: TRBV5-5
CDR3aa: CASRSGTGDQYGYTF
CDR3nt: TGTGCCAGCAGGTCCGGGACAGGGGACCAGTATGGCTACACCTTC

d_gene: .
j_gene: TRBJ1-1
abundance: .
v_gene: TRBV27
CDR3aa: CASSLVSTGHTEAFF
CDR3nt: TGTGCCAGCAGTCTAGTAAGTACAGGGCACACTGAAGCTTTCTTT

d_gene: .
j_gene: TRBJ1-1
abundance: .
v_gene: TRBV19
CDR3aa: CASSMVKYRDQGKAEAFF
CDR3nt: TGTGCCAGTAGTATGGTAAAATACAGGGATCAGGGTAAGGCTGAAGCTTTCTTT

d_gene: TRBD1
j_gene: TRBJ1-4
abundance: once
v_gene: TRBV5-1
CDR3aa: CASGPSTGSEKLFF
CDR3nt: TGCGCCAGCGGGCCTTCGACAGGGAGCGAAAAACTGTTTTTT

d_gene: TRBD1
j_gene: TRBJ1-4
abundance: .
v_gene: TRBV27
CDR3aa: CASSLRQGWGGNEKLFF
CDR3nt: TGTGCCAGCAGTTTAAGACAGGGGTGGGGGGGTAATGAAAAACTGTTTTTT

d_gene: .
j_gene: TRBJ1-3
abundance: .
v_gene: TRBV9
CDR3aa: CASSVRPDGGSGNTIYF
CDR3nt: TGTGCCAGCAGCGTACGTCCGGACGGAGGCTCTGGAAACACCATATATTTT

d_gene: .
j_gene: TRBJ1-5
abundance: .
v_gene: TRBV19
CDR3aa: CASSTTGNSNQPQHF
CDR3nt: TGTGCCAGTAGTACCACAGGGAACAGCAATCAGCCCCAGCATTTT

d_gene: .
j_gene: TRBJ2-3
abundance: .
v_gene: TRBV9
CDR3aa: CASVRTDSTDTQYF
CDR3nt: TGTGCCAGCGTCCGGACAGATAGCACAGATACGCAGTATTTT

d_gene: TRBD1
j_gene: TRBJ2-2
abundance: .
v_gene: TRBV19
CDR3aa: CASSPGDSHTGELFF
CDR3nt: TGTGCCAGTAGTCCAGGGGACAGCCACACCGGGGAGCTGTTTTTT

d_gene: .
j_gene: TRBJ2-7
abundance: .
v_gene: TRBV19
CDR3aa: CASSIGSEQYF
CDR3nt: TGTGCCAGTAGTATTGGCAGCGAGCAGTACTTC

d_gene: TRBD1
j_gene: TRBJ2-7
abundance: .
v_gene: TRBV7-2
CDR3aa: CASNSIPDRAHEQYF
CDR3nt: TGTGCCAGCAACTCTATCCCGGACAGGGCGCACGAGCAGTACTTC

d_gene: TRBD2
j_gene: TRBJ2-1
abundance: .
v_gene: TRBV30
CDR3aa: CAWSVKWEGKYNEQFF
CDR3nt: TGTGCCTGGAGTGTAAAGTGGGAGGGAAAATACAATGAGCAGTTCTTC

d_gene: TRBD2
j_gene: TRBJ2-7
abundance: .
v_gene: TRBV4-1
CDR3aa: CASSPRLGLVDEQYF
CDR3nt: TGCGCCAGCAGCCCCCGCCTGGGACTAGTTGACGAGCAGTACTTC

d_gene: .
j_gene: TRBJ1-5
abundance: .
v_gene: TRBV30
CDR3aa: CAWTEGSRAQPQHF
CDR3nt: TGTGCCTGGACTGAGGGTTCCCGAGCTCAGCCCCAGCATTTT

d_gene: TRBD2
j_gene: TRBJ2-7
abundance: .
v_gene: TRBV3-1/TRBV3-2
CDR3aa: CASSQVGAGVVF
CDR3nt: TGTGCCAGCAGCCAAGTCGGGGCGGGAGTGGTTTTC

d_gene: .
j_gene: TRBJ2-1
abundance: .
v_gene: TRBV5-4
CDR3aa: CASSLLASYNEQFF
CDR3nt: TGTGCCAGCAGCTTACTAGCCTCCTACAATGAGCAGTTCTTC

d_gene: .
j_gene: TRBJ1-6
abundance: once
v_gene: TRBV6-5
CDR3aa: CASSYTGKRSSPLHF
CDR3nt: TGTGCCAGCAGTTATACAGGGAAAAGGAGTTCACCCCTCCACTTT

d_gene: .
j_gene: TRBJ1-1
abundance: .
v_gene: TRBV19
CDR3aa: CASTRILSTEAFF
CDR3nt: TGTGCCAGTACCAGAATCTTGTCCACTGAAGCTTTCTTT

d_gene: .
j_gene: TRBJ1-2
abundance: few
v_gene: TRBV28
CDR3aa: CASTTGGATNLYGYTF
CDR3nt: TGTGCCAGCACCACTGGGGGGGCCACGAACCTCTATGGCTACACCTTC

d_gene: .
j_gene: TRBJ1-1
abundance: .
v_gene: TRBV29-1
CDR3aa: CSVDTGDTEAFF
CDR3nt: TGCAGCGTGGACACGGGGGACACTGAAGCTTTCTTT

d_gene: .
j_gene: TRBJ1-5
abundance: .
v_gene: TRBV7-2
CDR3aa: CASSFRQGNQPQHF
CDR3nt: TGTGCCAGCAGCTTTAGACAGGGCAATCAGCCCCAGCATTTT

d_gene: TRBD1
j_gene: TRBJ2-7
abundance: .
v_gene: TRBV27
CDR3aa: CASSPADRGLTYEQYF
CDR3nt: TGTGCCAGCAGTCCGGCGGACAGGGGGCTGACCTACGAGCAGTACTTC

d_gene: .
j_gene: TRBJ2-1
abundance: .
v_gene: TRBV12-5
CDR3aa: CASGGTPWGEQFF
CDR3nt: TGTGCTAGTGGGGGGACTCCCTGGGGGGAGCAGTTCTTC

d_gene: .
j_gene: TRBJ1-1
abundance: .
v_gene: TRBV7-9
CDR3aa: CASSLESGQNTEAFF
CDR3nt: TGTGCCAGCAGCTTAGAATCAGGGCAGAACACTGAAGCTTTCTTT

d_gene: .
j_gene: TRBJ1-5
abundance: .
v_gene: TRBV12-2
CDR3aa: CASRLTDRAKGGNQPQHF
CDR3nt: TGTGCAAGTCGCTTAACCGACAGGGCGAAGGGAGGCAATCAGCCCCAGCATTTT

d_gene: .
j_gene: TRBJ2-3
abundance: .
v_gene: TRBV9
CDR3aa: CASSVSLVPSTDTQYF
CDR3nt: TGTGCCAGCAGCGTAAGTTTAGTCCCAAGCACAGATACGCAGTATTTT

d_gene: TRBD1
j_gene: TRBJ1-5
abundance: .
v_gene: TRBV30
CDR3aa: CASSRDRVDQPQHF
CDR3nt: TGTGCCTCGTCCCGGGACAGGGTGGATCAGCCCCAGCATTTT

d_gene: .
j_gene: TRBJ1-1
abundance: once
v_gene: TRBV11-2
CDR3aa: CASSSTDRNTEAFF
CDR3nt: TGTGCCAGCAGCTCTACCGACAGGAACACTGAAGCTTTCTTT

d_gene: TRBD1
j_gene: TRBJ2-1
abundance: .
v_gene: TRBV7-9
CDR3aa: CASSPRQGLHHNEQFF
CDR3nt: TGTGCCAGCAGCCCCCGACAGGGCCTTCACCACAATGAGCAGTTCTTC

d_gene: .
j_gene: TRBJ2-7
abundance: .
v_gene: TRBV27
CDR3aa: CASSRSGPYEQYF
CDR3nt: TGTGCCAGCAGTCGCAGCGGGCCCTACGAGCAGTACTTC

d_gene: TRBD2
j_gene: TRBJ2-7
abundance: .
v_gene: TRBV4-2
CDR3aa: CASSLLGLAGGPYEQYF
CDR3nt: TGTGCCAGCAGCCTGCTAGGACTAGCGGGAGGGCCCTACGAGCAGTACTTC

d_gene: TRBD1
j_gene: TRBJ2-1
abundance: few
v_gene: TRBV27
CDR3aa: CASRDRGRVDEQFF
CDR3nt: TGTGCCAGCAGGGACAGGGGGCGGGTGGATGAGCAGTTCTTC

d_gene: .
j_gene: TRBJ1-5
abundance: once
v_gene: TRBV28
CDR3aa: CASSFWTVSNQPQHF
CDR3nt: TGTGCCAGCAGTTTCTGGACAGTGAGCAATCAGCCCCAGCATTTT

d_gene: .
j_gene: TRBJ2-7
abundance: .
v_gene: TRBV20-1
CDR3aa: CSARVGDEQYF
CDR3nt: TGCAGTGCTAGAGTGGGAGACGAGCAGTACTTC

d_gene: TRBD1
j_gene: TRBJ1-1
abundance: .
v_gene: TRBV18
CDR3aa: CASSQGQGLGTEAFF
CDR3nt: TGTGCCAGCTCACAGGGACAGGGTTTGGGCACTGAAGCTTTCTTT

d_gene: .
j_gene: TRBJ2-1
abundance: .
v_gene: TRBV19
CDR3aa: CASSIGGGSYNEQFF
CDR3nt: TGTGCCAGTAGTATAGGTGGCGGCTCCTACAATGAGCAGTTCTTC

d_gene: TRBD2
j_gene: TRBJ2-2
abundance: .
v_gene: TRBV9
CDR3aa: CASSVGRIAGDTGELFF
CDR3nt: TGTGCCAGCAGCGTAGGGAGAATAGCGGGAGACACCGGGGAGCTGTTTTTT

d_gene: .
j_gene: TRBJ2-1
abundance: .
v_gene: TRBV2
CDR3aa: CASSVRGPYNEQFF
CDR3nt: TGTGCCAGCAGTGTGCGGGGACCTTACAATGAGCAGTTCTTC

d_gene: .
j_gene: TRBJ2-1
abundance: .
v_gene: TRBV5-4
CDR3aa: CASSMGPAGTSSYNEQFF
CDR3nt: TGTGCCAGCAGCATGGGGCCCGCGGGGACGAGCTCCTACAATGAGCAGTTCTTC

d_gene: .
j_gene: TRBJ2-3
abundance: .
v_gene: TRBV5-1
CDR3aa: CASSLVGQGTQYF
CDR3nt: TGCGCCAGCAGCTTAGTTGGGCAGGGGACGCAGTATTTT